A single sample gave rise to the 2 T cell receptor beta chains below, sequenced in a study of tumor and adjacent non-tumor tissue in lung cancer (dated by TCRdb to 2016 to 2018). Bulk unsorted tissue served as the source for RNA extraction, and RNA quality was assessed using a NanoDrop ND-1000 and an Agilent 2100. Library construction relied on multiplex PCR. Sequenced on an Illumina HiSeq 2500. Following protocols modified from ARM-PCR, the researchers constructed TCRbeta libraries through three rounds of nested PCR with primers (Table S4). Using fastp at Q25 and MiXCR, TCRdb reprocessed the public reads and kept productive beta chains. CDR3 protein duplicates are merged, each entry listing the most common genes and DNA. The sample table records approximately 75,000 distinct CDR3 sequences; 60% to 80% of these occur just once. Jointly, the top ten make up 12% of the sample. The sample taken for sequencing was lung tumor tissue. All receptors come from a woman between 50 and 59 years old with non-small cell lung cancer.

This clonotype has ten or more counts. The CDR3 nucleotides are TGTGCCAGCAGGAGAACAGATACGCAGTATTTT. Its protein product is CASRRTDTQYF. The chain combines TRBV12-3 or TRBV12-4 with TRBJ2-3; D is ambiguous. V was trimmed by 6 bases and J by 3 bases, leaving 4 bases between them. The CDR3 covers 11 residues.

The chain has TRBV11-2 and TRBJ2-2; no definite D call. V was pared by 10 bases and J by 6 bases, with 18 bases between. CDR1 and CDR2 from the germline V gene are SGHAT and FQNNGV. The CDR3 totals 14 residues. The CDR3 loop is CANISRTPAGELFF. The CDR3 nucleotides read TGTGCCAACATCTCCAGAACTCCAGCCGGGGAGCTGTTTTTT.